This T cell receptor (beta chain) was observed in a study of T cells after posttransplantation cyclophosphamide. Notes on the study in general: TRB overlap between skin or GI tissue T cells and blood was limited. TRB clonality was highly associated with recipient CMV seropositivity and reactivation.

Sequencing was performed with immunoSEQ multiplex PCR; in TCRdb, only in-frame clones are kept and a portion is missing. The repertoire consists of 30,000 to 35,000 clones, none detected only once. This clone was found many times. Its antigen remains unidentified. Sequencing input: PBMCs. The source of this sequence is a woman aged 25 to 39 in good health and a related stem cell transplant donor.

This CDR3 is CASQRQGAFPYEQYF. For the CDR3, the DNA is TGTGCCAGCCAACGACAGGGGGCGTTCCCCTACGAGCAGTACTTC. This rearrangement joins TRBV6-2 or TRBV6-3 to TRBJ2-7, with TRBD1 matching over 10 bases. CDR1 and CDR2 (germline): MNHEY, SVGEGT. Germline trimming cut 8 bases from V and 2 bases from J; bases unmatched to any gene: 9. This CDR3 contains 15 residues.